This TCR beta chain was observed in a study of HIV-infected children after antiretroviral therapy interruption (dated by TCRdb to about 2019). Looking at the study overall: Eight children were included: four on planned treatment interruption and four on continuous treatment, all with CD4+ count above 500 and viral load below 50 copies/ml. Recorded exposure to EBV and CMV was present in most of the participating children. In the interruption arm, samples were obtained at week 0, week 12, end of interruption (week 24 or 48), and about 3 years after study end. The interruption group had a median age of roughly 9.5 years, compared with around 8 years in the continuous treatment group. Continuous-treatment samples were analyzed from corresponding weeks 0, 48 and 150. TCR repertoires were compared between children on planned treatment interruption and children on continuous antiretroviral treatment, alongside thymic output measurements.

The library was made by 3' RACE. To correct PCR amplification bias, TCR libraries were generated from RNA with a 3' RACE protocol that used unique molecular identifiers. As many as 12 amplicon libraries were pooled and then sequenced on an Illumina MiSeq using v2 2x250 paired-end chemistry. The paper's processing steps were these. Reads were processed with Decombinator to assign V and J genes and CDR3, with barcode-based error and PCR bias correction. Repertoires were subsampled to equal depth before Gini coefficients were calculated with the R ineq package. CDR3 similarity was assessed with GLIPH, Hamming distance and a shared triplet metric. TCRdb itself trimmed the public reads at Q25 with fastp, ran MiXCR and retained productive beta chains. Rows merge per CDR3 protein into single entries with the most common DNA and genes. For this entry, the V and J calls and clone size follow TCRdb and not the study's own pipeline. The sample includes around 41,000 distinct CDR3 sequences, with about 6% observed a single time. Jointly, the top ten make up about 0.97% of the sample.

Broader findings and caveats from the paper: An increase in the naive CD4+ Gini coefficient was observed by the end of treatment interruption, suggesting clonal expansion, and a return to baseline was observed by 3 years. The small number of patients is a limitation, and caution is needed when interpreting the data. In the naive CD4+ repertoires of PTI patients, CDR3 sharing between time points dropped after the start of interruption, while many sequences were shared between the end of interruption and 3 years later. The sorted CD45RA+ naive cells might contain minor non-naive CD45RA+ populations, such as EMRA or stem memory cells.

V is trimmed back by 5 bases and J by 6 bases, and the junction contains 8 bases that no gene match accounts for. CDR3 length: 15 amino acids, cysteine to phenylalanine. Only the CDR3 portion is preserved as DNA: 45 bases, with reading frame beginning at the first base. Sequences WNHNN (CDR1) and SYGVQD (CDR2) are obtained from the germline V gene (reference sequence). This clonotype was recorded many times. The target of this receptor is not known. No quality values exist for individual bases; no much larger clone is one base distant. The treatment or condition label for this specimen denotes: PENTA 11 planned treatment interruption arm or continuous ART arm. Children from the United Kingdom aged 2 to 15 years who had been given at least three-drug ART for at least 24 weeks were enrolled as participants. Cryopreserved PBMCs containing at least 5 million viable cells were needed, and a handful of candidate patients were excluded because their viable PBMC yield was low. Using a FACSAria III cell sorter, naive CD4+ CD45RA+ CD45RO- T cells were FACS-sorted out of thawed PBMCs. After sorting, cells were fixed, and RNA was extracted with the RNeasy FFPE kit and then with the RNeasy Micro kit.

The sequenced sample was CD45RA+ CD4+ T cells from PBMCs, pooled from several time points, obtained from a donor given antiretroviral therapy, either interrupted or continuous. Per the publication, the cell subset or site label means: naive CD4+ CD45RA+ CD45RO- T cells. The chain joins TRBV10-1 to TRBJ2-1; 9 nucleotides in the junction match TRBD2. This clonotype originated in a pool of human donors with HIV. The bases read TGCGCCAGCAGTCCGCTAGCGGGAAGGGCCAATGAGCAGTTCTTC. This is translated as CASSPLAGRANEQFF.